Presented here are 29 T cell receptor beta chains from one specimen sequenced in a study of CD8 T cells in Susac syndrome. With random hexamers, reverse transcription was performed on about 0.5 to 1 ug of RNA. One entry per CDR3 protein results from TCRdb running MiXCR on the immunoSEQ multiplex PCR reads. The table includes around 170,000 distinct CDR3 sequences, about 95% detected once. Sample: CD8+ T cells from PBMCs. Source of these receptors: a human donor with Susac syndrome.

The rearrangement uses TRBV4-1 and TRBJ2-1; 16 bases match TRBD2. This CDR3 spans 17 amino acids. Germline CDR1 reads MGHRA; CDR2 reads YSYEKL. V shed 3 bases and J 8 bases; nucleotides not matched to a gene: 7. The CDR3 region is CASSHSGLAGGPDEQFF. The CDR3 nucleotides are TGCGCCAGCAGCCACTCGGGACTAGCGGGGGGGCCCGATGAGCAGTTCTTC.

This chain links TRBV18 with TRBJ2-7; 7 nucleotides line up with TRBD1. V trimming: 3 bases; J trimming: 5 bases; junction bases outside the gene matches: 7. The germline CDR1 and CDR2 sequences are KGHSH and LQKENI. The CDR3 length is 14 residues. This CDR3 is CASSPRQGMDEQYF. The CDR3, as DNA: TGTGCCAGCTCACCGCGACAGGGAATGGACGAGCAGTACTTC. Using reference TRBV18 and TRBJ2-7 for the parts outside the CDR3, the full variable domain is NAGVMQNPRHLVRRRGQEARLRCSPMKGHSHVYWYRQLPEEGLKFMVYLQKENIIDESGMPKERFSAEFPKEGPSILRIQQVVRGDSAAYFCASSPRQGMDEQYFGPGTRLTVT.

V usage is TRBV7-9 and J usage is TRBJ2-7; no clear D gene. The CDR3 runs to 12 residues. CDR1 and CDR2 (germline): SEHNR, FQNEAQ (reference sequence). Trimming took 0 bases from V and 7 from J, leaving 7 bases between them. CDR3 sequence: CASSLAQREQYF. The CDR3 nucleotides are TGTGCCAGCAGCTTAGCGCAGAGGGAGCAGTACTTC.

CDR3 in DNA: TGTGCCAGCAGTGAAACAGGGACTGAAGCTTTCTTT. Translated: CASSETGTEAFF. The J gene is TRBJ1-1, the V gene TRBV6-1; the D gene is possibly TRBD1 (6 bases). Between the trimmed V and J ends, which lost 2 bases and 5 bases, there was a span of 6 bases. CDR1 and CDR2 (germline): MNHNS, SASEGT. The CDR3 totals 12 residues.

V gene TRBV29-1 combines with J gene TRBJ2-7; D may be TRBD1 (5 bases). The CDR3 is 13 residues long. V lost 2 bases, J lost 2 bases, and 10 bases lay in between. Per the germline V gene, CDR1 is SQVTM and CDR2 is ANQGSEA. For the CDR3, the DNA is TGCAGCGTTGAATTGGCAGGGACCTACGAGCAGTACTTC. It yields the protein CSVELAGTYEQYF.

The chain combines TRBV9 with TRBJ2-5, with TRBD2 matching 8 bases. Germline CDR1 reads SGDLS; CDR2 reads YYNGEE. J was trimmed by 4 bases and V by 7 bases; bases with no gene match: 12. The CDR3 has 15 residues. For the CDR3, the DNA is TGTGCCAGCTCCCCCCCCGGGAGCGGGAGAGAGACCCAGTACTTC. Its protein product is CASSPPGSGRETQYF.

This clonotype was detected once. The chain combines TRBV7-2 with TRBJ2-3; tentative D call: TRBD2 (6 bases). Germline V gene sequence: CDR1 SGHTA, CDR2 FQGNSA. V lost 2 bases, J lost 4 bases, and 16 bases lay in between. CDR3 length equals 16 residues. Here the CDR3 DNA reads TGTGCCAGCAGCTTAAACCCGGGAGTTGTCCCAGATACGCAGTATTTT. Protein product: CASSLNPGVVPDTQYF.

The chain has TRBV20-1 and TRBJ2-1; TRBD2 might be the D (5 bases). Looked up from germline, CDR1 is DFQATT and CDR2 is SNEGSKA (reference sequence). The CDR3 sequence is 13 residues long. The V end lost 3 bases, the J end lost 9 bases, and 15 bases lay between the germline ends. CDR3 sequence (DNA): TGCAGTGCTAGTAGCGAGGAGTGGGTTGAGCAGTTCTTC. This encodes CSASSEEWVEQFF.

The chain links TRBV28 to TRBJ2-3; perhaps D is TRBD1 or TRBD2 (5 bases each). The germline gives CDR1 MDHEN, CDR2 SYDVKM. Trimming removed 8 bases at V and 2 bases at J, with 14 bases between. There are 14 residues in the CDR3. The CDR3, as DNA: TGTGCCAGCCAGAGGGACCCGTCCACAGATACGCAGTATTTT. It is translated as CASQRDPSTDTQYF. The whole variable domain, remainder taken from reference TRBV28 and TRBJ2-3, is DVKVTQSSRYLVKRTGEKVFLECVQDMDHENMFWYRQDPGLGLRLIYFSYDVKMKEKGDIPEGYSVSREKKERFSLILESASTNQTSMYLCASQRDPSTDTQYFGPGTRLTVL.

The chain links TRBV12-3 or TRBV12-4 to TRBJ2-1; a possible D gene is TRBD1 (5 bases). This CDR3 is built from 14 residues. The germline V and J ends were trimmed by 5 bases and 9 bases, with 17 bases remaining between them. The CDR3 DNA is TGTGCCAGCAGTCTTGGGCCAGGGATCGGTGAGCAGTTCTTC. Its translation: CASSLGPGIGEQFF.

The chain links TRBV4-1 to TRBJ1-1, with D tentatively TRBD1 (5 bases). CDR1 is MGHRA and CDR2 is YSYEKL in the germline V gene. The V gene lost 4 bases and the J gene lost 6 bases, with 18 bases spanning the gap. This CDR3 has 15 residues. CDR3 in amino acids: CASSPAAGRTPEAFF. The CDR3 coding sequence is TGCGCCAGCAGCCCCGCGGCGGGACGGACGCCTGAAGCTTTCTTT.

This rearrangement joins TRBV28 to TRBJ2-7, with D possibly TRBD2 on 5 matching bases. This CDR3 contains 11 residues. Germline-derived CDR1 and CDR2 are MDHEN and SYDVKM. V lost 7 bases to trimming and J lost 6 bases, with 10 bases between them. CDR3: CASNVRGEQYF. The CDR3 coding sequence is TGTGCCAGCAATGTACGGGGCGAGCAGTACTTC.

The chain recombines TRBV7-6 with TRBJ2-7; D gene ambiguous. Deletions cut 7 bases from V and 1 base from J, with 11 bases between. CDR3 length: 13 residues. From germline, CDR1 is SGHVS and CDR2 FNYEAQ. Written as DNA, the CDR3 is TGTGCCAGCACCCCGACGGGTTCCTACGAGCAGTACTTC. It encodes CASTPTGSYEQYF.

The V gene is TRBV9, the J gene TRBJ2-7, with 10 bases aligning to TRBD2. V was pared by 4 bases and J by 1 base, with 5 bases of the junction left unmatched. CDR1 is SGDLS and CDR2 is YYNGEE in the germline V gene. This CDR3 contains 15 residues. CDR3 in DNA: TGTGCCAGCAGCACCGGGACTAGCGTATCCTACGAGCAGTACTTC. This gives the protein CASSTGTSVSYEQYF.

This chain uses TRBV5-1 with TRBJ2-7, with a possible D match to TRBD2 (7 bases). The CDR3 runs 15 residues. Between the trimmed V and J ends, which lost 1 base and 6 bases, there was a span of 17 bases. Germline CDR1 is SGHRS and CDR2 is YFSETQ. The CDR3 DNA reads TGCGCCAGCAGCTTGCGCGGGGGCGCTGAGGTCGAGCAGTACTTC. The encoded protein is CASSLRGGAEVEQYF.

The chain recombines TRBV6-5 with TRBJ2-1, with D possibly TRBD1 on 5 matching bases. Germline CDR1 MNHEY, CDR2 SVGAGI. The CDR3 runs to 14 residues. The ends were cut back, 5 bases at V and 4 bases at J, with 12 bases in the middle. The CDR3 sequence: CASSTLRQYNEQFF. CDR3 bases: TGTGCCAGCAGTACCTTACGACAGTACAATGAGCAGTTCTTC.

V gene TRBV7-6 combines with J gene TRBJ2-3; the D is unclear. V was clipped by 4 bases and J by 5 bases, with 22 bases between them. This CDR3 region has 17 residues. Germline assignment: CDR1 SGHVS and CDR2 FNYEAQ. CDR3 DNA sequence: TGTGCCAGCAGCTCGAGGACGACGACTTTGGGGTTAGATACGCAGTATTTT. Translation gives CASSSRTTTLGLDTQYF.

This clonotype occurred once. Its ends do not fully match the called genes, so a read error is possible. The chain couples TRBV3-1 to TRBJ1-2; the D gene is possibly TRBD1 (5 bases). The CDR3 runs 12 residues. CDR1 is LGHDT and CDR2 is YNNKEL in the germline V gene (reference sequence). The CDR3 loop is CASRQGARGYTF. As DNA, the CDR3 is TGTGCCAGCAGACAAGGGGCTAGGGGCTACACCTTC.

The V gene is TRBV9, the J gene TRBJ1-2; D is perhaps TRBD1 (5 bases). The germline V gene encodes CDR1 SGDLS and CDR2 YYNGEE. V lost 1 base to trimming and J lost 3 bases, with 10 bases between them. The CDR3 is 14 residues long. CDR3 nucleotide sequence: TGTGCCAGCAGCGTACGGGGGAACTACTATGGCTACACCTTC. Its protein is CASSVRGNYYGYTF. The whole variable domain, filled in from reference TRBV9 and TRBJ1-2, reads DSGVTQTPKHLITATGQRVTLRCSPRSGDLSVYWYQQSLDQGLQFLIQYYNGEERAKGNILERFSAQQFPDLHSELNLSSLELGDSALYFCASSVRGNYYGYTFGSGTRLTVV.

This clonotype was counted only a few times. This rearrangement joins TRBV3-1 to TRBJ2-5; D not certain. Trimming left V 3 bases short and J 6 bases short, with 8 bases between. This CDR3 has 12 residues. CDR1 is LGHDT and CDR2 is YNNKEL in the germline V gene (reference sequence). The CDR3 here is CASSHSKKTQYF. The CDR3 DNA reads TGTGCCAGCAGCCATTCAAAGAAGACCCAGTACTTC.

The chain carries TRBV20-1 and TRBJ2-7, with a tentative D call TRBD1 (5 bases). Germline lookup yields CDR1 DFQATT and CDR2 SNEGSKA (reference sequence). The CDR3 loop spans 14 amino acids. V lost 4 bases and J 4 bases, leaving 17 bases between the germline ends. The DNA for the CDR3 is TGCAGTGCTACCACAGGTCGAGGTGGGTACGAGCAGTACTTC. As protein: CSATTGRGGYEQYF.

The chain couples TRBV28 to TRBJ1-1; no firm D call. Trimming took off 6 bases at V and 0 bases at J, with 8 bases between the two ends. This CDR3 has 13 residues. Germline V gene lookup returns CDR1 MDHEN and CDR2 SYDVKM. This CDR3 is CASRATVNTEAFF. The CDR3 DNA reads as TGTGCCAGCAGGGCAACGGTGAACACTGAAGCTTTCTTT.

This clonotype was observed a single time. The chain is built from TRBV7-9 and TRBJ2-2; the D is unclear. CDR1 is SEHNR and CDR2 is FQNEAQ in the germline V gene (reference sequence). The CDR3 consists of 11 residues. Deletions cut 4 bases from V and 7 bases from J, with 4 bases between. The CDR3 coding sequence is TGTGCCAGCAGCTGGGACGGGGAGCTGTTTTTT. This encodes CASSWDGELFF.

V and J are TRBV13 and TRBJ2-1; 10 bases are a match to TRBD2. The CDR3 covers 13 residues. Germline V gives CDR1 PRHDT, CDR2 FYEKMQ (reference sequence). V was clipped by 5 bases and J by 10 bases; unmatched bases: 5. The DNA of the CDR3 is TGTGCCAGCAGCAAAGCGGGGGGGCTGGAGCAGTTCTTC. This codes for CASSKAGGLEQFF.

J is TRBJ2-7 and V is TRBV3-1, with D unresolved. V was clipped by 7 bases and J by 8 bases, with 9 bases between them. This CDR3 has 10 residues. Germline V gene lookup returns CDR1 LGHDT and CDR2 YNNKEL (reference sequence). CDR3: CASTLAKQYF. CDR3 bases: TGTGCCAGCACCTTAGCTAAGCAGTACTTC.

This clonotype was picked up one time. The gene calls are TRBV18 and TRBJ2-7, with 12 nucleotides matching TRBD2. Germline CDR1 reads KGHSH; CDR2 reads LQKENI. J gave up 7 bases and V 1 base, and 11 bases lay outside the gene matches. CDR3 size: 17 residues. DNA for the CDR3: TGTGCCAGCTCACCACGGACTAGCGGGACCTCAGGGGGAGAGCAGTACTTC. Its protein is CASSPRTSGTSGGEQYF.

The rearrangement joins TRBV13 to TRBJ2-7, with TRBD1 as a possible D gene (6 bases). V shed 5 bases and J shed 4 bases, with 12 bases lying between them. This CDR3 comprises 13 residues. Germline assignment: CDR1 PRHDT and CDR2 FYEKMQ (reference sequence). The CDR3, as DNA: TGTGCCAGCAGCGAAAGGGGGAATTACGAGCAGTACTTC. Translating gives CASSERGNYEQYF.

The chain has TRBV27 and TRBJ1-2, with D unclear. CDR3 length: 14 residues. Trimming shortened V by 0 bases and J by 8 bases, and 13 bases separated the two germline ends. The germline CDR1 and CDR2 sequences are MNHEY and SMNVEV (reference sequence). The CDR3 reads CASSLSPAFTGYTF. The CDR3, as DNA: TGTGCCAGCAGTTTATCGCCAGCCTTTACGGGCTACACCTTC.

The V call is TRBV5-1, the J call TRBJ2-1, with 8 bases matching TRBD1. V trimming: 4 bases; J trimming: 6 bases; junction bases outside the gene matches: 3. Looked up from germline, CDR1 is SGHRS and CDR2 is YFSETQ. The CDR3 is 13 amino acids. The CDR3 loop reads CASSTGQGNEQFF. The CDR3 DNA reads TGCGCCAGCAGCACTGGACAGGGCAATGAGCAGTTCTTC.